What follows are 22 T cell receptor beta chains derived from one specimen sequenced in a study of CD8 T cells in ankylosing spondylitis. TCRdb re-derived calls from the 5' RACE reads in MiXCR, one entry per CDR3 protein. Among roughly 250,000 distinct CDR3 sequences listed, roughly 10% were seen once. Sequences were obtained from blood, either unsorted or a sorted T cell fraction (not recorded which). All receptors come from a male donor with ankylosing spondylitis or in good health (not recorded which).

The rearrangement uses TRBV2 and TRBJ2-5; TRBD2 aligns across 7 bases. The CDR3 has 15 residues. The junction had 8 bases not matched to a gene; V was cut back by 3 bases and J by 4 bases. Per germline, CDR1 SNHLY and CDR2 FYNNEI. In DNA form, the CDR3 reads TGTGCCAGCAGTGAGGCAGGACTAGAGGTAGAGACCCAGTACTTC. Translating gives CASSEAGLEVETQYF.

This clonotype was observed at least ten times. The rearrangement joins TRBV7-2 to TRBJ2-1; 7 bases match TRBD2. CDR1 is SGHTA and CDR2 is FQGNSA in the germline V gene. The CDR3 extends over 17 amino acids. V shed 2 bases, J shed 4 bases, and the junction held 11 bases outside the gene matches. The CDR3 region has the DNA TGTGCCAGCAGCTTAAACCCTGCGCTAGCGGAATACAATGAGCAGTTCTTC. This sequence encodes CASSLNPALAEYNEQFF.

This clonotype has ten or more counts. The V call is TRBV6-1, the J call TRBJ1-1; TRBD1 is a possible D gene (6 bases). Trimming stripped 11 bases from V and 0 bases from J, with 13 bases between. There are 13 residues in the CDR3. Germline V gene lookup returns CDR1 MNHNS and CDR2 SASEGT. CDR3 sequence: CAATDSLNTEAFF. Here the CDR3 DNA reads TGTGCCGCCACGGACAGTCTGAACACTGAAGCTTTCTTT.

This clonotype occurred many times. The V call is TRBV20-1, the J call TRBJ1-2; D is unclear. The germline CDR1 and CDR2 sequences are DFQATT and SNEGSKA (reference sequence). V was cut by 1 base and J by 11 bases, with 11 bases left in between. CDR3 length: 11 amino acids. The CDR3 spells CSARVLGLYTF. The CDR3 region has the DNA TGCAGTGCTAGAGTTCTCGGGCTATACACCTTC.

In this sample, this clonotype turned up many times. The chain links TRBV20-1 to TRBJ2-3; possibly TRBD1 for D (6 bases). V shed 2 bases and J shed 4 bases, with 16 bases lying between them. Looked up from germline, CDR1 is DFQATT and CDR2 is SNEGSKA (reference sequence). The CDR3 extends over 15 amino acids. As DNA, the CDR3 is TGCAGTGCTAGACCCACCGGGACATCCGCAGATACGCAGTATTTT. Residues: CSARPTGTSADTQYF.

This clonotype was counted at least ten times. The chain links TRBV5-1 to TRBJ2-2; D is perhaps TRBD1 or TRBD2 (5 bases each). Germline V gives CDR1 SGHRS, CDR2 YFSETQ. The CDR3 loop spans 16 amino acids. The V end was cut by 2 bases, the J end by 0 bases, with 11 bases between. This CDR3 is CASSLLGTANTGELFF. DNA of the CDR3: TGCGCCAGCAGCTTACTCGGGACGGCGAACACCGGGGAGCTGTTTTTT.

This rearrangement joins TRBV5-6 to TRBJ2-1; D is possibly TRBD1 or TRBD2 (5 bases each). The germline V and J ends were trimmed by 3 bases and 2 bases, with 12 bases remaining between them. From germline, CDR1 is SGHDT and CDR2 YYEEEE. The CDR3 has 15 amino acids. Here the CDR3 reads CASSSRGATYNEQFF. In DNA form, the CDR3 reads TGTGCCAGCAGCTCAAGGGGAGCGACCTACAATGAGCAGTTCTTC.

As regards this clonotype: Possible read error: a much larger clone is one base away. This CDR3 is CACSISGGRPYNEQFF. The DNA of the CDR3 is TGTGCCTGCAGCATTTCAGGGGGAAGGCCCTACAATGAGCAGTTCTTC. This chain joins TRBV7-6 and TRBJ2-1; 7 bases match TRBD1. Germline CDR1 and CDR2: SGHVS and FNYEAQ. The CDR3 is made up of 16 amino acids.

The J gene is TRBJ2-2, the V gene TRBV7-9, with D possibly TRBD1 on 5 matching bases. The CDR3 has 14 residues. V lost 3 bases to trimming and J lost 3 bases, with 8 bases between them. From germline, CDR1 is SEHNR and CDR2 FQNEAQ (reference sequence). The CDR3 DNA reads as TGTGCCAGCAGCTTCATCAGGGACACCGGGGAGCTGTTTTTT. Its translation is CASSFIRDTGELFF. The variable domain in full, with the rest retrieved from reference TRBV7-9 and TRBJ2-2, is DTGVSQNPRHKITKRGQNVTFRCDPISEHNRLYWYRQTLGQGPEFLTYFQNEAQLEKSRLLSDRFSAERPKGSFSTLEIQRTEQGDSAMYLCASSFIRDTGELFFGEGSRLTVL.

In this sample, this clonotype turned up many times. The chain has TRBV3-1 and TRBJ2-3; D ambiguous. The CDR3 is 16 residues long. CDR1 is LGHDT, CDR2 YNNKEL, per germline (reference sequence). The V gene lost 5 bases and the J gene lost 0 bases, with 15 bases spanning the gap. CDR3 loop: CASSYGPSTSTDTQYF. CDR3 DNA sequence: TGTGCCAGCAGCTACGGCCCATCGACTAGCACAGATACGCAGTATTTT.

This clonotype was recorded at least ten times. The CDR3 protein is CSARMGPTEAFF. The CDR3 DNA is TGCAGTGCTAGAATGGGGCCAACTGAAGCTTTCTTT. The rearrangement joins TRBV20-1 to TRBJ1-1; D might be TRBD1 (5 bases). The CDR3 contains 12 residues. Germline values: CDR1 DFQATT, CDR2 SNEGSKA (reference sequence). V dropped 2 bases and J dropped 5 bases, with 9 bases sitting between them.

The table lists this clonotype with many counts. This chain connects TRBV5-1 to TRBJ2-3, with 7 bases matching TRBD1. Germline V gives CDR1 SGHRS, CDR2 YFSETQ. The CDR3 covers 13 residues. The V segment lost 5 bases and the J segment 2 bases; nucleotides outside the gene matches: 2. The CDR3 region is CASRQGPTDTQYF. The CDR3 coding sequence is TGCGCCAGCAGACAGGGGCCCACAGATACGCAGTATTTT.

This clonotype was detected ten times or more. This chain uses TRBV4-2 with TRBJ2-2; tentatively, D is TRBD1 (6 bases). The length of the CDR3 is 14 residues. Trimming shortened V by 8 bases and J by 4 bases, and 14 bases separated the two germline ends. Germline V gene sequence: CDR1 LGHNA, CDR2 YNFKEQ. CDR3 nucleotides: TGTGCCAGCGATGGGGACATGGGCACCGGGGAGCTGTTTTTT. Its translation: CASDGDMGTGELFF.

Ten or more counts support this clonotype. This chain uses TRBV25-1 with TRBJ2-2; TRBD1 matches 10 bases. The CDR3 contains 14 residues. V trimming: 7 bases; J trimming: 5 bases; junction bases outside the gene matches: 4. Germline V gene sequence: CDR1 MGHDK, CDR2 SYGVNS. CDR3 protein: CASTGTGATGELFF. CDR3 sequence (DNA): TGTGCCAGCACAGGGACAGGGGCGACCGGGGAGCTGTTTTTT.

This clonotype came up many times. CDR3 loop: CSASRADRYGYTF. The DNA of the CDR3 is TGCAGTGCTAGCCGGGCGGACAGATATGGCTACACCTTC. This chain joins TRBV20-1 and TRBJ1-2, with D possibly matching TRBD1 (6 bases). V was pared by 3 bases and J by 5 bases, with 13 bases between. Germline V lookup: CDR1 DFQATT, CDR2 SNEGSKA (reference sequence). The CDR3 runs 13 residues.

The sample holds many counts of this clonotype. The genes are TRBV3-1 and TRBJ1-6, with TRBD1 matching 12 bases. The CDR3 contains 14 residues. Germline V CDR1 and CDR2: LGHDT, YNNKEL (reference sequence). With 3 bases clipped from V and 9 bases from J, the junction kept 0 bases outside the gene matches. This CDR3 is CASSQGQGASPLHF. Here the CDR3 DNA reads TGTGCCAGCAGCCAGGGACAGGGGGCTTCACCCCTCCACTTT.

Many counts were recorded for this clonotype. The chain joins TRBV5-1 to TRBJ2-1; D gene unclear. The CDR3 is made up of 14 amino acids. The V and J ends lost 0 bases and 4 bases respectively, with 8 bases between them. Germline V CDR1 and CDR2: SGHRS, YFSETQ. The DNA of the CDR3 is TGCGCCAGCAGCTTGGAAACAGCGTACAATGAGCAGTTCTTC. As protein: CASSLETAYNEQFF. The full variable domain, rest sourced from reference TRBV5-1 and TRBJ2-1, is KAGVTQTPRYLIKTRGQQVTLSCSPISGHRSVSWYQQTPGQGLQFLFEYFSETQRNKGNFPGRFSGRQFSNSRSEMNVSTLELGDSALYLCASSLETAYNEQFFGPGTRLTVL.

The sample holds many counts of this clonotype. The CDR3 DNA follows: TGTGCCAGCACAGGCAGCTGCCCCCGCTACGAGCAGTACTTC. As protein: CASTGSCPRYEQYF. J is TRBJ2-7 and V is TRBV6-4; D ambiguous. Germline-derived CDR1 and CDR2 are MRHNA and SNTAGT. This CDR3 has 14 residues. The V and J ends lost 7 bases and 3 bases respectively, with 16 bases between them.

This chain connects TRBV14 to TRBJ1-4, with TRBD1 matching 7 bases. The CDR3 loop spans 14 amino acids. Trimming took 4 bases from V and 8 from J; bases not matched to a gene: 7. Germline CDR1 reads SGHDN; CDR2 reads FVKESK. This chain's CDR3 is CASSRRTGREKLFF. The DNA for the CDR3 is TGTGCCAGCAGCCGCCGGACAGGTCGAGAAAAACTGTTTTTT. The full variable domain, completed using reference TRBV14 and TRBJ1-4, is EAGVTQFPSHSVIEKGQTVTLRCDPISGHDNLYWYRRVMGKEIKFLLHFVKESKQDESGMPNNRFLAERTGGTYSTLKVQPAELEDSGVYFCASSRRTGREKLFFGSGTQLSVL.

Notes on this clonotype: This may stem from a read error, because a much larger clone lies one nucleotide away. The chain is built from TRBV6-1 and TRBJ2-2; D is undetermined. The CDR3 has 15 amino acids. The V gene lost 5 bases and the J gene lost 6 bases, with 16 bases spanning the gap. In germline, CDR1 is MNHNS, CDR2 SASEGT. The CDR3 here is CASSPRAAVSGELFF. CDR3 sequence (DNA): TGTGCCAGCAGTCCCCGGGCGGCCGTCTCCGGGGAGCTGTTTTTT.

This clonotype was detected a few times. This chain uses TRBV7-9 with TRBJ2-7; 11 bases fit TRBD1. The CDR3 contains 13 residues. Germline CDR1 SEHNR, CDR2 FQNEAQ (reference sequence). After removal of 2 bases from V and 12 bases from J, the junction contained 6 bases not matched to a gene. CDR3 loop: CASSLPPGQGVYF. DNA for the CDR3: TGTGCCAGCAGCTTACCACCGGGACAGGGGGTGTACTTC.

This clonotype came up many times. The chain couples TRBV19 to TRBJ2-2, with 13 bases fitting TRBD2. Germline CDR1 and CDR2: LNHDA and SQIVND (reference sequence). The V gene end was trimmed by 9 bases and the J gene end by 3 bases; junction bases not matched to a gene: 10. The CDR3 length is 17 residues. For the CDR3, the DNA is TGTGCCAGCCAACTAGCGGGGGGGATATCGGACACCGGGGAGCTGTTTTTT. Protein product: CASQLAGGISDTGELFF.